The present T cell receptor (beta chain) was sequenced within a study of OX40 agonist ivuxolimab in advanced cancers. About the study: One hepatocellular carcinoma and a couple of cutaneous melanoma patients partially responded.

Study findings and constraints: Averaging showed that CD8+ T cells had more expanded clones than CD4+ did. Partial responders at 0.1-3.0 mg/kg had among the lowest clonal expansion.

Note on this clone: The antigen remains undetermined.

Data came from immunoSEQ multiplex PCR; TCRdb stores just in-frame clones and leaves some out. The sample consists of fewer than 45,000 clones, around 89% of them appearing once. V shed 5 bases, J shed 0 bases, and the junction held 13 bases outside the gene matches. The CDR3 covers 18 residues. Germline V lookup: CDR1 KGHSH, CDR2 LQKENI. This TCR came from an adult with an advanced solid tumor such as melanoma, head and neck, liver or kidney cancer. The chain links TRBV18 to TRBJ2-1, with 7 positions matching TRBD2. The specimen was CD4+ or CD8+ T cells sorted from blood, collected in a trial of the OX40 agonist ivuxolimab. The CDR3 bases are TGTGCCAGCTCATCCCGCGGGGGACGACAGAGCTCCTACAATGAGCAGTTCTTC. Its translation is CASSSRGGRQSSYNEQFF.